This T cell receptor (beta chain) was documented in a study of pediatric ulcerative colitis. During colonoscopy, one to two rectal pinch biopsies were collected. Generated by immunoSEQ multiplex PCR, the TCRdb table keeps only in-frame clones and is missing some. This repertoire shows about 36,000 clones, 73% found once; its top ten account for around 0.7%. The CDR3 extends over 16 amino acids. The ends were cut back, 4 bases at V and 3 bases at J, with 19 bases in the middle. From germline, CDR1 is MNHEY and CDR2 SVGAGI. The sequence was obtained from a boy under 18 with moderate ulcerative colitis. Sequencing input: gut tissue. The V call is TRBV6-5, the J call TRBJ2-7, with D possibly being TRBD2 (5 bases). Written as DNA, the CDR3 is TGTGCCAGCAGTTCCTCAAGCGGAAATCAAGGCTACGAGCAGTACTTC. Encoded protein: CASSSSSGNQGYEQYF.